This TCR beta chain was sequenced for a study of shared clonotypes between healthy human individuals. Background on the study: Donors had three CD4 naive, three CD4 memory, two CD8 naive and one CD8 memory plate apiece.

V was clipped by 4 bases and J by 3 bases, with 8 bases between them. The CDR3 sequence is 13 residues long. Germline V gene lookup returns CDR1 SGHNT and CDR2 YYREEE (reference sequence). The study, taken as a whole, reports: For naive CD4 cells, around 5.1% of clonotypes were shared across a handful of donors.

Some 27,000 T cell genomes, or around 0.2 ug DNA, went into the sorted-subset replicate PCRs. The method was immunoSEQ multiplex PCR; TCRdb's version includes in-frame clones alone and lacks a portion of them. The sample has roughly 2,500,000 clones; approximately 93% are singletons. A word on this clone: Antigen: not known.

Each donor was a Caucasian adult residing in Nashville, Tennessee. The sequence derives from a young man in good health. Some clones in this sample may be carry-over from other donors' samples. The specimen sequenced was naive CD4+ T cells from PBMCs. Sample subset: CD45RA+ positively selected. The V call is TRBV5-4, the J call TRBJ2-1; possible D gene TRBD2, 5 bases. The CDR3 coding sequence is TGTGCCAGCAGCCCGAGGGACTACAATGAGCAGTTCTTC. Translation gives CASSPRDYNEQFF.